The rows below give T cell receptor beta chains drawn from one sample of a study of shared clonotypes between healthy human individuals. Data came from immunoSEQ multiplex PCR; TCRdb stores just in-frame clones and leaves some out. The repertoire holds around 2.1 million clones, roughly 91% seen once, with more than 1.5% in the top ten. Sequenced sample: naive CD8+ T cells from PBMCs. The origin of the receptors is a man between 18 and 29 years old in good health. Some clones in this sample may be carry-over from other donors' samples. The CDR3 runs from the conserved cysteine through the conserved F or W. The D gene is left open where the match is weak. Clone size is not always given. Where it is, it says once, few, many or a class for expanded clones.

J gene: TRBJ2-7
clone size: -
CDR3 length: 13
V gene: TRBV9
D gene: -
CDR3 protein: CASSAGDKYEQYF
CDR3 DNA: TGTGCCAGCAGCGCAGGGGACAAATACGAGCAGTACTTC

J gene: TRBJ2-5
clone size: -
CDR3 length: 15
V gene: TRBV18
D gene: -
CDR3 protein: CASSPARGAQETQYF
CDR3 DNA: TGTGCCAGCTCACCGGCCAGGGGGGCCCAAGAGACCCAGTACTTC

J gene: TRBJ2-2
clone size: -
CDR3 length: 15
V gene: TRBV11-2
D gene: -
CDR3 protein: CASSLPGSITGELFF
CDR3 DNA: TGTGCCAGCAGCTTACCCGGGAGCATAACCGGGGAGCTGTTTTTT

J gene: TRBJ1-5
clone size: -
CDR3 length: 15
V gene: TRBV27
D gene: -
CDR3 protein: CASRGDSDRNQPQHF
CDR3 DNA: TGTGCCAGCAGGGGGGACTCTGACAGGAATCAGCCCCAGCATTTT

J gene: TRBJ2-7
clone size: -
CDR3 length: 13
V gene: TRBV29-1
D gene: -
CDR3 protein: CSVVLGISYEQYF
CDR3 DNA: TGCAGCGTTGTTTTAGGGATTTCCTACGAGCAGTACTTC

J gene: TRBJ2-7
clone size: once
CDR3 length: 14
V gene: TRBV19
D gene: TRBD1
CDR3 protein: CASSLGTGGYEQYF
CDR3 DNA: TGTGCCAGCTCCCTCGGGACAGGGGGATACGAGCAGTACTTC

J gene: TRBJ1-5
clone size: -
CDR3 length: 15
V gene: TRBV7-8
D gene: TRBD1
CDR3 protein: CASSSGTGSTQPQHF
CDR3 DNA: TGTGCCAGCAGCTCCGGGACAGGGTCCACACAGCCCCAGCATTTT

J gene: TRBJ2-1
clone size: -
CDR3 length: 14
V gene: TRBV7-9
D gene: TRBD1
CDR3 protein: CASSSRDRGDEQFF
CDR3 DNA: TGTGCCAGCAGCTCCCGGGACAGGGGGGATGAGCAGTTCTTC

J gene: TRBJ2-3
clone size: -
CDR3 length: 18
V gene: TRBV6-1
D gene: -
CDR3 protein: CASSEMPADVVGTDTQYF
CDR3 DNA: TGTGCCAGCAGTGAAATGCCGGCGGATGTTGTAGGTACAGATACGCAGTATTTT

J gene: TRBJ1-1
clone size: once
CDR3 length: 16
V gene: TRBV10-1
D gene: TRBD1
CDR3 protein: CASSDPRTGIPTEAFF
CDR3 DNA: TGCGCCAGCAGTGACCCACGGACAGGGATCCCCACTGAAGCTTTCTTT

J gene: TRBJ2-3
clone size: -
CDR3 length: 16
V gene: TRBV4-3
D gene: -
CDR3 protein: CASRPTWSGGTDTQYF
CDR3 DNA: TGCGCCAGCAGACCAACTTGGTCAGGGGGGACAGATACGCAGTATTTT

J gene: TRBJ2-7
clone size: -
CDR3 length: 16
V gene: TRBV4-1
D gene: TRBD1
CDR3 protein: CASSQGVGTDSYEQYF
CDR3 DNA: TGCGCCAGCAGCCAAGGGGTGGGGACAGACTCATACGAGCAGTACTTC

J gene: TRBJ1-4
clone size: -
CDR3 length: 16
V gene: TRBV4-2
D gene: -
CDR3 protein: CASSQEPQGDDEKLFF
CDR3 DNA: TGTGCCAGCAGCCAAGAGCCACAAGGGGACGATGAAAAACTGTTTTTT

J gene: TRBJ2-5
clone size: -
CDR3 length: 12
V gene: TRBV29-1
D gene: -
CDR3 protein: CSVLLERKTQYF
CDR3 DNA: TGCAGCGTGCTACTAGAGCGCAAGACCCAGTACTTC

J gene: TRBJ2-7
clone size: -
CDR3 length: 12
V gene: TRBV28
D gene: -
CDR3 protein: CASKTRGDEQYF
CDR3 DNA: TGTGCCAGCAAGACCCGCGGAGACGAGCAGTACTTC

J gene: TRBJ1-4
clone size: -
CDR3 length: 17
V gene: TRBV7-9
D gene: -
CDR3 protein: CASSFAQGQPTNEKLFF
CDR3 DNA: TGTGCCAGCAGCTTCGCGCAGGGCCAACCAACTAATGAAAAACTGTTTTTT

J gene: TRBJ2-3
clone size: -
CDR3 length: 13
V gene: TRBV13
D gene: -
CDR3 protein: CASSLGTSDTQYF
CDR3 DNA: TGTGCCAGCAGCTTAGGTACCTCAGATACGCAGTATTTT

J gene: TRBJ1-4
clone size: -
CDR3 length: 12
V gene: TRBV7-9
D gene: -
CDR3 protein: CASSTSDEKLFF
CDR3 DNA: TGTGCCAGCAGCACCTCGGATGAAAAACTGTTTTTT